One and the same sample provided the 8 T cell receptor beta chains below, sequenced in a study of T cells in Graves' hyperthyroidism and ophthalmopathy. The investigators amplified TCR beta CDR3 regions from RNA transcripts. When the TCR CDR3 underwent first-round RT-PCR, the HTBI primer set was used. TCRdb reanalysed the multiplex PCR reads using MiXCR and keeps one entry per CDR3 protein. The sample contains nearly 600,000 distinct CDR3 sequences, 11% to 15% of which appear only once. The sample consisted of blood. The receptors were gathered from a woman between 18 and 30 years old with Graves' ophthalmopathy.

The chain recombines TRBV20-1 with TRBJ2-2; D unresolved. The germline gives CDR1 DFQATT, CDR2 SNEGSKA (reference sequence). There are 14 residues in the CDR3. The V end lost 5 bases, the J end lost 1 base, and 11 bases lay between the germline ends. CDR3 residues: CSAPPPENTGELFF. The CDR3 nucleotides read TGCAGTGCTCCGCCACCGGAGAACACCGGGGAGCTGTTTTTT.

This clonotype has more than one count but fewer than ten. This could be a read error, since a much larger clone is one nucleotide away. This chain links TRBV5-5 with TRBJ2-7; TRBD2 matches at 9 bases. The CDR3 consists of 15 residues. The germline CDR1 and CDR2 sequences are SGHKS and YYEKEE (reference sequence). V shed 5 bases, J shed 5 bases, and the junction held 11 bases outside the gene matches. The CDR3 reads CASSSGGRALDEQYF. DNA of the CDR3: TGTGCCAGCAGTTCAGGCGGGAGGGCCTTAGACGAGCAGTACTTC.

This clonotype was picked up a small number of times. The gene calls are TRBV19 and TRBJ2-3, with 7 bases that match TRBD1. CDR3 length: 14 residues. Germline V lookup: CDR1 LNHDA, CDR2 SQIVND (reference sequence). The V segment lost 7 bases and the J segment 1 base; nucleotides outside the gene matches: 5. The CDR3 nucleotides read TGTGCCAGTAAAGCCGGGACAGGCACAGATACGCAGTATTTT. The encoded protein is CASKAGTGTDTQYF.

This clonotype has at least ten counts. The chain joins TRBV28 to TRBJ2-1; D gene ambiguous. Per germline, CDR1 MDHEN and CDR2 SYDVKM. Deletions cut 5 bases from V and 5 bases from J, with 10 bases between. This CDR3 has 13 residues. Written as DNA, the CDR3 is TGTGCCAGCAGTACCTGGGGTGACAATGAGCAGTTCTTC. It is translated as CASSTWGDNEQFF.

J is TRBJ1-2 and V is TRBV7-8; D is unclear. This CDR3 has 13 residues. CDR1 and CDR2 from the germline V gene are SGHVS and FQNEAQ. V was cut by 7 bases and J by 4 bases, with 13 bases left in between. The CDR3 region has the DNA TGTGCCAGCACTTCAAGTAGCTTCTATGGCTACACCTTC. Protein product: CASTSSSFYGYTF.

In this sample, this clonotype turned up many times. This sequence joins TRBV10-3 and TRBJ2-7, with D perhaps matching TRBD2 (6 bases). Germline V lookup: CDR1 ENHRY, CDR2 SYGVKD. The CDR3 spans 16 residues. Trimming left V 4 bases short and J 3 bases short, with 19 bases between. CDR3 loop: CAISVLGEDLNYEQYF. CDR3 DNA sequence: TGTGCCATCAGTGTTTTGGGGGAGGACCTAAACTACGAGCAGTACTTC.

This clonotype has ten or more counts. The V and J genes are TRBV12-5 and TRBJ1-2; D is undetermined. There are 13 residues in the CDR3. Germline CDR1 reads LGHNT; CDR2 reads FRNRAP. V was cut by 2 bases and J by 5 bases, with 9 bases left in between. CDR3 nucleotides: TGTGCTAGTGGTTTGACCGATCTTTATGGCTACACCTTC. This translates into CASGLTDLYGYTF.

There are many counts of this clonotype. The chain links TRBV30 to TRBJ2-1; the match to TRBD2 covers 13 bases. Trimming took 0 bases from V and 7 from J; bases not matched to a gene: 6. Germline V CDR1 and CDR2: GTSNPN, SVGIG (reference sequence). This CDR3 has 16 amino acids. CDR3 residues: CAWSVVGLAGRNEQFF. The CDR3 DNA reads TGTGCCTGGAGTGTAGTGGGACTAGCGGGACGGAATGAGCAGTTCTTC.